One and the same sample provided the 19 T cell receptor beta chains below, sequenced in a study of control samples from healthy donors and cancer patients. Profiling relied on immunoSEQ multiplex PCR, and the TCRdb table lists in-frame clones only, not all of them. The table has some 80,000 clones, about 87% seen once. Sequencing was performed on PBMCs. Source of these receptors: a woman aged 55-69 years with head and neck cancer.

The chain links TRBV5-4 to TRBJ1-5; D uncertain. The CDR3 is 12 amino acids. Trimming stripped 4 bases from V and 6 bases from J, with 8 bases between. The V gene's germline CDR1 is SGHNT and CDR2 YYREEE (reference sequence). The CDR3 region has the DNA TGTGCCAGCAGCGACGGTTCTCAGCCCCAGCATTTT. Translation gives CASSDGSQPQHF.

V usage is TRBV7-2 and J usage is TRBJ2-7; 11 positions agree with TRBD2. V lost 4 bases and J lost 0; bases outside the gene matches: 11. Germline assignment: CDR1 SGHTA and CDR2 FQGNSA. The CDR3 sequence is 18 residues long. The CDR3 protein is CASSYATSGSIASYEQYF. The CDR3 DNA reads TGTGCCAGCAGCTATGCCACTAGCGGGAGTATCGCCTCCTACGAGCAGTACTTC.

CDR3 DNA: TGTGCCAGTAGTCATCTTGGGACTAGCATCTACGAGCAGTACTTC. Protein product: CASSHLGTSIYEQYF. The chain carries TRBV19 and TRBJ2-7; 9 bases map to TRBD2. This CDR3 region has 15 residues. V shed 5 bases, J shed 3 bases, and the junction held 8 bases outside the gene matches. The germline V gene encodes CDR1 LNHDA and CDR2 SQIVND (reference sequence).

The V and J genes are TRBV7-2 and TRBJ2-3; D is ambiguous. Trimming shortened V by 2 bases and J by 0 bases, and 9 bases separated the two germline ends. CDR1 is SGHTA, CDR2 FQGNSA, per germline. The CDR3 consists of 15 residues. Here the CDR3 reads CASSLIPISTDTQYF. The CDR3 nucleotides read TGTGCCAGCAGCTTAATCCCCATTAGCACAGATACGCAGTATTTT.

J is TRBJ1-5 and V is TRBV3-1 (or the pseudogene TRBV3-2), with 10 bases aligning to TRBD1. Germline assignment: CDR1 LGHDT and CDR2 YNNKEL (reference sequence). Germline trimming cut 4 bases from V and 5 bases from J; bases unmatched to any gene: 8. This CDR3 is built from 16 residues. The CDR3 loop reads CASSPDRGRTDQPQHF. DNA of the CDR3: TGTGCCAGCAGCCCCGACAGGGGGCGGACGGATCAGCCCCAGCATTTT.

The V call is TRBV6-5, the J call TRBJ2-3; D is perhaps TRBD2 (6 bases). Per germline, CDR1 MNHEY and CDR2 SVGAGI. CDR3 size: 15 residues. V lost 8 bases, J lost 1 base, and 16 bases lay in between. The DNA of the CDR3 is TGTGCCAGCCGACAAGCTAGCGCCCGCACAGATACGCAGTATTTT. Translating it yields CASRQASARTDTQYF.

This clone was seen a handful of times. The V call is TRBV5-5, the J call TRBJ2-1; 8 nucleotides match TRBD2. The CDR3 is made up of 16 amino acids. V was clipped by 4 bases and J by 7 bases; unmatched bases: 13. Germline-derived CDR1 and CDR2 are SGHKS and YYEKEE (reference sequence). CDR3 nucleotides: TGTGCCAGCAGCCCGCCCCAGCGGGAGACACGTAATGAGCAGTTCTTC. Translated, it gives CASSPPQRETRNEQFF. The entire variable domain, with the rest obtained from reference TRBV5-5 and TRBJ2-1, is as follows: DAGVTQSPTHLIKTRGQQVTLRCSPISGHKSVSWYQQVLGQGPQFIFQYYEKEERGRGNFPDRFSARQFPNYSSELNVNALLLGDSALYLCASSPPQRETRNEQFFGPGTRLTVL.

This clone was found once. The gene calls are TRBV5-1 and TRBJ2-5, with D hard to call. Per the germline V gene, CDR1 is SGHRS and CDR2 is YFSETQ. V gave up 6 bases and J gave up 0 bases, with 3 bases separating them. The CDR3 totals 11 residues. The chain's CDR3 is CASIYQETQYF. DNA for the CDR3: TGCGCCAGCATCTACCAAGAGACCCAGTACTTC.

V is TRBV12-3 or TRBV12-4 and J is TRBJ1-2; 7 nucleotides agree with TRBD1. The CDR3 spans 12 residues. With 6 bases clipped from V and 4 bases from J, the junction kept 2 bases outside the gene matches. The CDR3 coding sequence is TGTGCCAGCAGCCAGGGGGTCTATGGCTACACCTTC. It translates to CASSQGVYGYTF.

This chain uses TRBV6-6 with TRBJ1-3, with 7 bases that match TRBD1. CDR1 and CDR2 from the germline V gene are MNHNY and SVGAGI (reference sequence). V trimming: 6 bases; J trimming: 0 bases; junction bases outside the gene matches: 2. The CDR3 length is 14 residues. CDR3 bases: TGTGCCAGCAGAGACAGGGTCTCTGGAAACACCATATATTTT. It specifies CASRDRVSGNTIYF.

The chain has TRBV27 and TRBJ1-6; D is ambiguous. Germline loops: CDR1 MNHEY, CDR2 SMNVEV (reference sequence). The V end was cut by 3 bases, the J end by 9 bases, with 6 bases between. The CDR3 totals 12 residues. The CDR3 DNA is TGTGCCAGCAGTTTTTTAGGTTCACCCCTCCACTTT. As protein: CASSFLGSPLHF.

This clone was observed a few times. The chain employs TRBV2 and TRBJ1-1, with D possibly TRBD1 on 5 matching bases. Trimming took off 4 bases at V and 0 bases at J, with 18 bases between the two ends. The CDR3 is 17 amino acids. Germline CDR1 and CDR2: SNHLY and FYNNEI. Here the CDR3 reads CASSVGAPGRMNTEAFF. In DNA form, the CDR3 reads TGTGCCAGCAGTGTTGGGGCGCCGGGCCGCATGAACACTGAAGCTTTCTTT. The entire variable domain, with the rest obtained from reference TRBV2 and TRBJ1-1, is as follows: EPEVTQTPSHQVTQMGQEVILRCVPISNHLYFYWYRQILGQKVEFLVSFYNNEISEKSEIFDDQFSVERPDGSNFTLKIRSTKLEDSAMYFCASSVGAPGRMNTEAFFGQGTRLTVV.

The chain carries TRBV6-5 and TRBJ2-3; D is unclear. Trimming pared 7 bases from V and 6 bases from J, leaving 8 bases between. The CDR3 extends over 11 amino acids. Germline V gene lookup returns CDR1 MNHEY and CDR2 SVGAGI. CDR3 residues: CASNLLDTQYF. The CDR3 coding sequence is TGTGCCAGCAATCTGCTTGATACGCAGTATTTT.

This rearrangement joins TRBV7-9 to TRBJ2-3; 7 bases are a match to TRBD2. The CDR3 runs 14 residues. With V trimmed by 3 bases and J by 4 bases, 4 bases remained unmatched. Germline V CDR1 and CDR2: SEHNR, FQNEAQ (reference sequence). For the CDR3, the DNA is TGTGCCAGCAGCTTCGGCGGGAGTGCAGATACGCAGTATTTT. It encodes CASSFGGSADTQYF.

The CDR3 loop is CASSLEPGSGNTIYF. The CDR3 DNA reads TGCGCCAGCAGCTTGGAACCGGGGTCAGGAAACACCATATATTTT. The V call is TRBV5-1, the J call TRBJ1-3, with D hard to call. Trimming cost V 0 bases and J 4 bases, with 11 bases left between them. CDR1 and CDR2 from the germline V gene are SGHRS and YFSETQ. This CDR3 contains 15 residues.

CDR3 sequence: CASSLRTGTYEQYF. The CDR3 DNA follows: TGTGCCAGCAGCCTGAGGACGGGAACCTACGAGCAGTACTTC. The J gene is TRBJ2-7, the V gene TRBV6-5; tentative D call: TRBD2 (5 bases). The CDR3 is made up of 14 amino acids. The germline V and J ends were trimmed by 6 bases and 2 bases, with 14 bases remaining between them. Germline V gene lookup returns CDR1 MNHEY and CDR2 SVGAGI.

The chain employs TRBV27 and TRBJ1-4, with a weak D call TRBD1 (6 bases). CDR3 length: 16 amino acids. CDR1 and CDR2 from the germline V gene are MNHEY and SMNVEV (reference sequence). V lost 6 bases, J lost 5 bases, and 19 bases lay in between. The CDR3 here is CASSLRGYRVNEKLFF. For the CDR3, the DNA is TGTGCCAGCAGCCTAAGGGGCTACAGGGTCAATGAAAAACTGTTTTTT.

The V call is TRBV11-2, the J call TRBJ1-2; weak D call: TRBD1 (6 bases). CDR1 is SGHAT, CDR2 FQNNGV, per germline. Between the trimmed V and J ends, which lost 6 bases and 8 bases, there was a span of 16 bases. The CDR3 totals 13 residues. The DNA of the CDR3 is TGTGCCAGCAGATTGGCGACAGGTGGCGGCTACACCTTC. This codes for CASRLATGGGYTF.

V usage is TRBV7-8 and J usage is TRBJ2-3; 8 bases line up with TRBD1. The CDR3 totals 17 residues. CDR1 SGHVS and CDR2 FQNEAQ come from the germline V gene. V shed 2 bases and J 5 bases; nucleotides not matched to a gene: 12. This CDR3 reads CASSLNTGQGVGDTQYF. In DNA, the CDR3 is TGTGCCAGCAGCTTAAATACCGGACAGGGTGTTGGAGATACGCAGTATTTT.